This T cell receptor beta chain was recovered during a study of blood T cell repertoires in COVID-19. Study in general: The analysed material was cDNA or gDNA that came from T cells, B-cell-depleted T cells, or PBMCs.

CDR3 length: 13 residues. V was trimmed by 4 bases and J by 6 bases, leaving 12 bases between them. Germline V lookup: CDR1 MNHEY, CDR2 SVGAGI. Participants' reported clinical history set cohort assignment. Clones were sequenced by immunoSEQ multiplex PCR, and TCRdb holds only the in-frame ones, with some missing. Seen here are 110,000 to 150,000 clones, about 80% observed once, and the top ten hold 5.5% to 7%. The sample taken for sequencing was PBMCs or T cells enriched from blood (not recorded which). The chain employs TRBV6-5 and TRBJ1-1; a possible D gene is TRBD1 (5 bases). The origin of this receptor is a woman aged 45 to 65 who had recovered from COVID-19. The DNA of the CDR3 is TGTGCCAGCAGTTTAGGAGGGGAAGCTGAAGCTTTCTTT. Protein: CASSLGGEAEAFF.